This T cell receptor beta chain was sequenced in a study of PD-1 blockade in classical Hodgkin lymphoma. The protocol was immunoSEQ multiplex PCR, while the TCRdb copy is restricted to in-frame clones and leaves out a portion. Of about 15,000 clones listed, 65% to 80% are singletons. The time point was: cycle 4 day 1 (C4D1), after more than 5 weeks of nivolumab. Following autologous stem cell transplantation, relapse occurred in every patient, and exposure to brentuximab vedotin varied. The CD4+ T cells used were purified from thawed PBMCs through magnetic negative selection. There are a few counts of this clone. Its specificity is unknown. General observations from the study: Complete responders' baseline diversity resembled that of newly diagnosed patients.

The CDR3 is 12 residues long. With 7 bases removed from V and 9 bases from J, the gap between germline ends came to 13 bases. Germline V gene lookup returns CDR1 MNHEY and CDR2 SVGAGI. The specimen comprised CD4+ T cells from blood, sampled before the fourth cycle of nivolumab. This TCR was sampled from a human donor with classical Hodgkin lymphoma. The rearrangement joins TRBV6-5 to TRBJ2-4; D not certain. CDR3 bases: TGTGCCAGCACTGACACCGTCGGCATTCAGTACTTC. This encodes CASTDTVGIQYF.